The T cell receptor beta chain described here comes from a study of shared clonotypes between healthy human individuals. Comment on this clone: Its matching antigen is unknown. An end of the junction does not agree with germline; a read error may underlie this.

Study-wide results and caveats: Read depth was anticipated to influence clonotype sharing among donors.

Profiled with immunoSEQ multiplex PCR; TCRdb holds only in-frame clones, not every one. The data hold approximately 460,000 clones, with more than 70% observed a single time. The specimen was PBMCs. The receptor comes from a woman in her forties in good health. Some clones in this sample may be carry-over from other donors' samples.

CDR3 DNA: TGTGTCTGGAGTGCGGGACAGGGTATTTACGAGCAGTACTTC. Protein sequence: CVWSAGQGIYEQYF. V gene TRBV30 combines with J gene TRBJ2-7; 9 nucleotides line up with TRBD1. This CDR3 has 14 residues. Germline CDR1 GTSNPN, CDR2 SVGIG (reference sequence). The entire variable domain, with the rest obtained from reference TRBV30 and TRBJ2-7, is as follows: SQTIHQWPATLVQPVGSPLSLECTVEGTSNPNLYWYRQAAGRGLQLLFYSVGIGQISSEVPQNLSASRPQDRQFILSSKKLLLSDSGFYLCVWSAGQGIYEQYFGPGTRLTVT.